The following is a T cell receptor (beta chain) sequence with its context. Its cognate antigen is unknown. Only in-frame clones appear in the TCRdb table, and some are missing; sequencing was by immunoSEQ multiplex PCR. The sample lists some 250,000 clones, 90% occurring once. The sample is drawn from a study of cytomegalovirus exposure and HLA in healthy donors. As for the study in general: It was reported in a later analysis that the 100 to 150 validation repertoires used the same platform as the approximately 600 first-cohort repertoires.

Overall study findings and caveats: The classifier was said to identify cytomegalovirus status with high specificity and sensitivity. The study designated about 160 TCR beta chains cytomegalovirus-associated. It was found in a later analysis that first-cohort TCR clusters tended to co-occur in the 100 to 150 validation repertoires.

The TCR sequence derives from a woman in her 30s in good health and CMV-seronegative. The sample was PBMCs.

This CDR3 is CSAAEYNEQFF. CDR3 in DNA: TGCAGTGCTGCGGAGTACAATGAGCAGTTCTTC. The chain carries TRBV20-1 and TRBJ2-1; D unclear. In germline, CDR1 is DFQATT, CDR2 SNEGSKA (reference sequence). The CDR3 is 11 amino acids. The V end lost 5 bases, the J end lost 4 bases, and 6 bases lay between the germline ends.